This TCR beta chain was profiled in a study of early T cells in non-severe SARS-CoV-2 infection. From the 5' RACE reads, TCRdb called clonotypes with MiXCR, one entry per CDR3 protein. This sample has 55,000 to 75,000 distinct CDR3 sequences; 7% to 8% occur once, and the top ten carry approximately 3.6%. This clonotype was counted ten times or more. The CDR3 covers 14 residues. Trimming took 6 bases from V and 2 from J, leaving 11 bases between them. Germline V CDR1 and CDR2: KGHSH, LQKENI. This sequence joins TRBV18 and TRBJ2-1; D remains unclear. The origin of this receptor is an adult who was a healthcare worker with PCR-confirmed SARS-CoV-2 infection or an uninfected control (not recorded which). The source material was whole blood. Here the CDR3 DNA reads TGTGCCAGCTCCCCTGATAGGACCTACAATGAGCAGTTCTTC. Its translation: CASSPDRTYNEQFF. The entire variable domain, with the rest obtained from reference TRBV18 and TRBJ2-1, is as follows: NAGVMQNPRHLVRRRGQEARLRCSPMKGHSHVYWYRQLPEEGLKFMVYLQKENIIDESGMPKERFSAEFPKEGPSILRIQQVVRGDSAAYFCASSPDRTYNEQFFGPGTRLTVL.